One sample yielded the 4 T cell receptor beta chains listed below, sequenced in a study of Ad26.COV2.S vaccination and SARS-CoV-2 variants. Repertoires were generated with immunoSEQ multiplex PCR, while TCRdb's copy carries only in-frame clones and drops some. The data hold around 500,000 clones, with 80% to 90% observed a single time. Documented treatment: 15 to 20 received Ad26.COV2.S at low or high dose, single or two shots; 5 received placebo; per-sample allocation not given. The study sampled participants on day 63 after the first vaccine or placebo injection. Specimen: peripheral blood, collected in a trial of Ad26.COV2.S vaccine versus placebo. The receptor set was obtained from a person aged 18-65 years who received the Ad26.COV2.S COVID-19 vaccine or a placebo.

V is TRBV7-3 and J is TRBJ1-6; D is perhaps TRBD1 (5 bases). V lost 0 bases and J 14 bases, leaving 17 bases between the germline ends. Germline V gene lookup returns CDR1 SGHTA and CDR2 FQGTGA. This CDR3 is built from 15 residues. This chain's CDR3 is CASSLTGGGANSLHF. The CDR3 DNA sequence: TGTGCCAGCAGCTTAACGGGCGGGGGTGCGAACTCCCTCCACTTT.

This clone has only one observation. The chain joins TRBV3-1 (or the pseudogene TRBV3-2) to TRBJ1-2; D is unresolved. The CDR3 has 16 amino acids. The V and J ends lost 2 bases and 1 base respectively, with 14 bases between them. In germline, CDR1 is LGHDT, CDR2 YNNKEL (reference sequence). The CDR3 loop is CASSQLDGVDNYGYTF. The CDR3 nucleotides read TGTGCCAGCAGCCAACTCGACGGAGTTGATAACTATGGCTACACCTTC.

DNA of the CDR3: TGTGCCAGCAGTTACGGGGGGGGCGAGACCCAGTACTTC. Protein sequence: CASSYGGGETQYF. The chain recombines TRBV6-5 with TRBJ2-5; tentative D call: TRBD2 (7 bases). Trimming took off 2 bases at V and 5 bases at J, with 9 bases between the two ends. CDR3 size: 13 residues. CDR1 is MNHEY and CDR2 is SVGAGI in the germline V gene.

V usage is TRBV4-3 and J usage is TRBJ1-2, with D uncertain. This CDR3 contains 15 residues. CDR1 is LGHNA and CDR2 is YSLEER in the germline V gene. With 2 bases removed from V and 4 bases from J, the gap between germline ends came to 14 bases. The CDR3 nucleotides are TGCGCCAGCAGCCAATCCACTGGTGGGTTCTATGGCTACACCTTC. Residues: CASSQSTGGFYGYTF.